A selection of T cell receptor beta chains follows, all from one sample in a study of human T cells and chemical hapten exposure. TCRdb re-derived calls from the RACE reads in MiXCR, one entry per CDR3 protein. The table shows roughly 160,000 distinct CDR3 sequences, with approximately 14% occurring only once. Sequenced here: whole blood, sampled in connection with sensitization to the hapten diphenylcyclopropenone (DPC). The receptors shown here come from a woman aged 25-40 years with alopecia areata. Some clones in this sample may be carry-over from other donors' samples. Each CDR3 is given with its conserved first and last residue.

j_call | v_call | cdr3_aa
TRBJ1-1 | TRBV18 | CASSSLGNTEAFF
TRBJ2-3 | TRBV6-2/TRBV6-3 | CASSNPNLTGVHTQYF
TRBJ2-7 | TRBV6-2/TRBV6-3 | CASSYSQFSYEQYF
TRBJ1-1 | TRBV3-1 | CASSQRTGEAFF
TRBJ1-1 | TRBV5-1 | CASSSLPNTEAFF
TRBJ2-3 | TRBV7-7 | CASSLNTGRGDTQYF
TRBJ2-5 | TRBV5-4 | CASSLVTGRQETQYF
TRBJ2-1 | TRBV3-1 | CASSQDYFGEQFF
TRBJ2-3 | TRBV5-4 | CASSFYGGADTQYF
TRBJ2-5 | TRBV5-1 | CASSLRGKQETQYF
TRBJ2-1 | TRBV2 | CASSGPGTGDYNEQFF
TRBJ1-6 | TRBV21-1 | CASSKLRVHGSPLHF
TRBJ1-1 | TRBV6-2/TRBV6-3 | CASRDREAFF
TRBJ2-1 | TRBV12-3/TRBV12-4 | CASSSFTSEEQFF
TRBJ2-1 | TRBV11-1 | CASSSRTGYNEQFF
TRBJ2-3 | TRBV2 | CAGLRLAGQGGNTDTQYF
TRBJ1-6 | TRBV7-9 | CASSFAGLSRESPLHF
TRBJ2-7 | TRBV28 | CASRGDRDEQYF
TRBJ2-3 | TRBV9 | CASSGSLGTTQYF
TRBJ2-3 | TRBV12-3/TRBV12-4 | CASSLGGSRGAADTQYF
TRBJ2-3 | TRBV11-2 | CASSLTGADTQYF
TRBJ1-4 | TRBV7-2 | CASSRDRGEKLFF
TRBJ2-3 | TRBV12-3/TRBV12-4 | CASSLGYTDTQYF
TRBJ1-5 | TRBV6-2/TRBV6-3 | CASSYSGVSNQPQHF
TRBJ2-5 | TRBV6-6 | CASSYASGEETQYF
TRBJ2-2 | TRBV14 | CASSDTGYGTGGTGELFF
TRBJ1-4 | TRBV2 | CASRATTGGEKLFF
TRBJ2-7 | TRBV6-5 | CASSYSGPPNPYEQYF
TRBJ1-5 | TRBV10-3 | CAISKGQGSNQPQHF
TRBJ1-1 | TRBV7-9 | CASSFTQPGTEAFF
TRBJ1-2 | TRBV5-1 | CASSISGQGQNYGYTF
TRBJ2-2 | TRBV28 | CASSLEAGGKTGELFF
TRBJ1-2 | TRBV2 | CASSNTGQGGDYGYTF
TRBJ2-4 | TRBV7-2 | CASSPGLADKNIQYF
TRBJ1-4 | TRBV25-1 | CASSERARGNEKLFF
TRBJ2-2 | TRBV7-9 | CASSLPGLAGSGELFF
TRBJ2-7 | TRBV10-2 | CASGSSGGFPLYEQYF
TRBJ1-5 | TRBV3-1 | CASSHSNQPQHF
TRBJ2-5 | TRBV7-2 | CVSSLETLWKTQYF
TRBJ1-5 | TRBV5-6 | CASSLGYGRSNQPQHF
TRBJ2-7 | TRBV20-1 | CSASRPGQRSGEQYF
TRBJ2-7 | TRBV10-3 | CAISDRSKLTGAYEQYF
TRBJ2-2 | TRBV29-1 | CSVEDRAITGELFF
TRBJ2-3 | TRBV12-3/TRBV12-4 | CASSLRLAGASTDTQYF
TRBJ1-4 | TRBV28 | CASSLGGTRTNEKLFF
TRBJ1-5 | TRBV20-1 | CSARTGAQPQHF
TRBJ2-1 | TRBV7-9 | CAIRASGGYNEQFF
TRBJ2-7 | TRBV28 | CASSSPMLAYEQYF
TRBJ2-2 | TRBV30 | CAWRQGANTGELFF
TRBJ2-5 | TRBV29-1 | CSVKSFQETQYF
TRBJ1-1 | TRBV6-6 | CASQDRWGNTEAFF